This T cell receptor beta chain originates from a study of blood T cell repertoires in COVID-19. Study-wide context: The study drew acute and convalescent COVID-19 samples from the United States, Italy and Spain.

CDR3 size: 13 residues. Trimming removed 3 bases from V and 3 bases from J, with 9 bases in between. Per the study methods: Reference gene primer amplification gave estimated nucleated cell counts. Method: immunoSEQ multiplex PCR; TCRdb's copy keeps in-frame clones and lacks some. V and J calls and clone size are as listed in that table; D and trimming were resolved from the DNA. The sample contains approximately 270,000 clones, roughly nine tenths of which appear only once. Self-reported history from a screening survey and questionnaire set each donor's cohort. Two negative PCRs, clearance, or symptom resolution had been documented for recovered Cohort 3 donors.

The clonotype comes from a woman aged 60-75 years who had recovered from COVID-19. The chain couples TRBV12-3 or TRBV12-4 to TRBJ2-7, with TRBD1 as a possible D gene (5 bases). What was sequenced was PBMCs or T cells enriched from blood (not recorded which). In DNA, the CDR3 is TGTGCCAGCAGTTTTTCAGGGAACTACGAGCAGTACTTC. Its protein product is CASSFSGNYEQYF.